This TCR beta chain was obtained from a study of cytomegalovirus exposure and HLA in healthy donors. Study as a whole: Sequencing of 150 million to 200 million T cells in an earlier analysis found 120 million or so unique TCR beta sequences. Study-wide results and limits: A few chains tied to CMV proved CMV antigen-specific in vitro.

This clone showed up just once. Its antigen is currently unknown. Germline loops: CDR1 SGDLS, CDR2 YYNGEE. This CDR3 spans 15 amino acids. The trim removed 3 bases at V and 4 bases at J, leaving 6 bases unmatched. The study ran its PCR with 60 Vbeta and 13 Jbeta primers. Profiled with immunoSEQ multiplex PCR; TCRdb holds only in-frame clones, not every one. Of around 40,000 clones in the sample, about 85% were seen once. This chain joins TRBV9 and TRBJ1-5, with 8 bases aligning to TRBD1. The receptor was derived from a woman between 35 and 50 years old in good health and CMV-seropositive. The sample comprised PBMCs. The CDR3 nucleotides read TGTGCCAGCAGCGGGGGGGGGACAGGAAATCAGCCCCAGCATTTT. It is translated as CASSGGGTGNQPQHF.